The T cell receptor beta chain under discussion was sequenced for a study of cytomegalovirus exposure and HLA in healthy donors. Overall study findings and caveats: With DRB1 most and HLA-C fewest, TCR association rates differed between HLA loci in a later analysis. Common viral pathogens (according to a later analysis) appeared linked to several of the most significant clusters. An analysis done earlier found most TCR beta V segments productive about 90% or about 30% of the time. Whilst most TCR sequences proved rare, a subset of public TCRs occurred across many donors.

This CDR3 has 12 amino acids. V lost 4 bases to trimming and J lost 1 base, with 7 bases between them. Germline V gene sequence: CDR1 GTSNPN, CDR2 SVGIG (reference sequence). Worth noting for this clone: Its antigen is still unknown.

60 Vbeta and 13 Jbeta primers were used in PCR. Sequenced by immunoSEQ multiplex PCR; TCRdb stores in-frame clones only, minus some. The sample shows tens of thousands of clones, about two thirds of them seen only once. The sequence was collected from a boy aged 5 to 17 in good health and CMV-seropositive. The sequencing sample was made of PBMCs. The rearrangement joins TRBV30 to TRBJ1-1, with unresolved D. CDR3 DNA sequence: TGTGCCTGGAAGACACAGAACACTGAAGCTTTCTTT. Its protein product is CAWKTQNTEAFF.